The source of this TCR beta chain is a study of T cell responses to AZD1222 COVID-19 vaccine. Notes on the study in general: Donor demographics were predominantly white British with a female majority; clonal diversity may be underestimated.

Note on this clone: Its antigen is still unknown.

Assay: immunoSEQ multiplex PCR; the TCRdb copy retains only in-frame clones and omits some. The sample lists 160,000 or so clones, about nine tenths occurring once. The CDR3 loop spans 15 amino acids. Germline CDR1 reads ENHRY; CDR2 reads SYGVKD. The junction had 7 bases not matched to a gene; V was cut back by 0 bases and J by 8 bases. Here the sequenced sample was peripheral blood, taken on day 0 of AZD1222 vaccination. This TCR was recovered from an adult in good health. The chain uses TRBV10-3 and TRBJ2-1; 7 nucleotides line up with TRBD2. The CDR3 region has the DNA TGTGCCATCAGTGAGTCTGTGGGGGGAGGGGATGAGCAGTTCTTC. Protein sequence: CAISESVGGGDEQFF.